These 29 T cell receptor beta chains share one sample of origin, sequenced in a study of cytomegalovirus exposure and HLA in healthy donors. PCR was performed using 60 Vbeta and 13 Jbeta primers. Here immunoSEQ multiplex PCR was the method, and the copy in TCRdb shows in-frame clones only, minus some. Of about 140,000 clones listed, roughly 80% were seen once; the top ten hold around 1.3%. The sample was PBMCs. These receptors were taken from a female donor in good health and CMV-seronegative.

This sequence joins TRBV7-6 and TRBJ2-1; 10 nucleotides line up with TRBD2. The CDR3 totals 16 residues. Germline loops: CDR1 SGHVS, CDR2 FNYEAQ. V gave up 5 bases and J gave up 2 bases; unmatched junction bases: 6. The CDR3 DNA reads TGTGCCAGCAGCCGAGCAGCGGGAGGGCCCTACAATGAGCAGTTCTTC. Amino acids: CASSRAAGGPYNEQFF.

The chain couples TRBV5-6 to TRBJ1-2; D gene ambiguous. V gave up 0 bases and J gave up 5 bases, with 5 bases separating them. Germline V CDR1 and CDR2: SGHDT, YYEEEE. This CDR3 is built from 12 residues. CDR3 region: CASSLGSYGYTF. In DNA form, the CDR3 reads TGTGCCAGCAGCTTGGGCAGTTATGGCTACACCTTC.

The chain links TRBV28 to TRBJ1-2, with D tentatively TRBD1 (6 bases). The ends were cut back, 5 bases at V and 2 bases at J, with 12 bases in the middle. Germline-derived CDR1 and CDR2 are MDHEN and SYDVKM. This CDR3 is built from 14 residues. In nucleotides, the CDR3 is TGTGCCAGCAGTCAACCGGGACACAACTATGGCTACACCTTC. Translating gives CASSQPGHNYGYTF.

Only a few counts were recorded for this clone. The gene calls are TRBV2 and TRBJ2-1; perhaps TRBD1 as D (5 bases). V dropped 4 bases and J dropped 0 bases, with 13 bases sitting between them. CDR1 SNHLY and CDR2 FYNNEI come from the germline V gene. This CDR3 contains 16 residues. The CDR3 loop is CASSVPQVRSYNEQFF. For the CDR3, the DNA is TGTGCCAGCAGTGTACCACAGGTCCGCTCCTACAATGAGCAGTTCTTC.

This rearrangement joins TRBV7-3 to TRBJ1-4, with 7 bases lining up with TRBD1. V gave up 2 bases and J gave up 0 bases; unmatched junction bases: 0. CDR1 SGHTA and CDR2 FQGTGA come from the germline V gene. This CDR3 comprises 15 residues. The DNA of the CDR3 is TGTGCCAGCAGCTTACAGGGGGCAACTAATGAAAAACTGTTTTTT. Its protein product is CASSLQGATNEKLFF.

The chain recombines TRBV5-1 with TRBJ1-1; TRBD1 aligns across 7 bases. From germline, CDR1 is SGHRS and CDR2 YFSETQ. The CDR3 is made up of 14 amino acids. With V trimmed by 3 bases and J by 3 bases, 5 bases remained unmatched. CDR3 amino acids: CASSYRGGDTEAFF. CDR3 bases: TGCGCCAGCAGCTACAGGGGTGGGGACACTGAAGCTTTCTTT.

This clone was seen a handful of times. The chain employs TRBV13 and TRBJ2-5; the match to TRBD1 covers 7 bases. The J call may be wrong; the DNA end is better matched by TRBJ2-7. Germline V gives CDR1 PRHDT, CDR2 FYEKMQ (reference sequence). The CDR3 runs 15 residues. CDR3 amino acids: CASSLGTTGIFEQYF. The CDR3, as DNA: TGTGCCAGCAGCTTAGGGACGACAGGGATCTTCGAGCAGTACTTC.

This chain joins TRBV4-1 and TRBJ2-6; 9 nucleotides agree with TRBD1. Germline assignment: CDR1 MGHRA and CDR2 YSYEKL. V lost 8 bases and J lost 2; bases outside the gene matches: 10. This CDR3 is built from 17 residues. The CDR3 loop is CASHRGTGRPGANVLTF. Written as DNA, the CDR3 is TGCGCCAGCCACCGGGGGACAGGGAGGCCTGGGGCCAACGTCCTGACTTTC.

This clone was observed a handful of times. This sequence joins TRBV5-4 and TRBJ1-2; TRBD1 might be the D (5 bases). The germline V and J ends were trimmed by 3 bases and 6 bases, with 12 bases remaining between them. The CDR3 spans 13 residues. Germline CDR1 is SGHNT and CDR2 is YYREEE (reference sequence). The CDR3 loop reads CASSSGLPHGYTF. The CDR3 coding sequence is TGTGCCAGCAGCTCGGGACTCCCACATGGCTACACCTTC.

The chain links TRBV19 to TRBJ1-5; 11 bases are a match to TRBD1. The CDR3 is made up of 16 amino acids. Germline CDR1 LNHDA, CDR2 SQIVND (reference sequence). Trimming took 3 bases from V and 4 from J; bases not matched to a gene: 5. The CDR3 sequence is CASSMLGQGANQPQHF. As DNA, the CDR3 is TGTGCCAGTAGTATGCTCGGACAGGGGGCGAATCAGCCCCAGCATTTT.

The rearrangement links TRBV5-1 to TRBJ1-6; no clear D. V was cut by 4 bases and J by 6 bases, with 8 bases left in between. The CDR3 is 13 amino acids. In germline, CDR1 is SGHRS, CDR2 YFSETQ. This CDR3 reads CASSPEGNSPLHF. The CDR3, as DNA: TGCGCCAGCAGCCCCGAGGGTAATTCACCCCTCCACTTT.

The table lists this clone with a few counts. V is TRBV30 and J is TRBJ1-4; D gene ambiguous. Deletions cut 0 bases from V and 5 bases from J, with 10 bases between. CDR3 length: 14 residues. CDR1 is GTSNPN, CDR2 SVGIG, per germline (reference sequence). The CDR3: CAWSVMEPNEKLFF. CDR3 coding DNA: TGTGCCTGGAGTGTAATGGAGCCCAATGAAAAACTGTTTTTT.

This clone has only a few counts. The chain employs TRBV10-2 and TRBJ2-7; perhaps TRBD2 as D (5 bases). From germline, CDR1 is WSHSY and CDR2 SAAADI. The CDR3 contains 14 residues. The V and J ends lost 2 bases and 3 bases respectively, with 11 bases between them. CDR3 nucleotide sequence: TGCGCCAGCAGTGAGCTGACTAAAATCTACGAGCAGTACTTC. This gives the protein CASSELTKIYEQYF.

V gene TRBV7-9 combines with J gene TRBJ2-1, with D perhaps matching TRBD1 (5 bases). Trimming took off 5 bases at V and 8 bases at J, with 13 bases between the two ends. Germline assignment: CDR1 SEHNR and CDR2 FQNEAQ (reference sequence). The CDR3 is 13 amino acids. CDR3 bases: TGTGCCAGCAGCCCTTGGGGCGGCGATGAGCAGTTCTTC. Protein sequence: CASSPWGGDEQFF. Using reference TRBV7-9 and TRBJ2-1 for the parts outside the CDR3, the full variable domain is DTGVSQNPRHKITKRGQNVTFRCDPISEHNRLYWYRQTLGQGPEFLTYFQNEAQLEKSRLLSDRFSAERPKGSFSTLEIQRTEQGDSAMYLCASSPWGGDEQFFGPGTRLTVL.

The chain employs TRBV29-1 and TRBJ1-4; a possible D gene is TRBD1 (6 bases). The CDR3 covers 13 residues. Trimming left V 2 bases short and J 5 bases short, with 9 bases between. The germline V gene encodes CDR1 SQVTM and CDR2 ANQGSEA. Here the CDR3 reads CSVETGINEKLFF. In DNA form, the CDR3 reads TGCAGCGTTGAAACAGGGATCAATGAAAAACTGTTTTTT.

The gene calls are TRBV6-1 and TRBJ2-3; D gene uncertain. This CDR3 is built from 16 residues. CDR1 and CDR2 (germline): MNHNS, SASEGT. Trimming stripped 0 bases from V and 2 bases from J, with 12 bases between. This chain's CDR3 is CASSEANSRYTDTQYF. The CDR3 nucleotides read TGTGCCAGCAGTGAAGCCAACAGCCGTTACACAGATACGCAGTATTTT.

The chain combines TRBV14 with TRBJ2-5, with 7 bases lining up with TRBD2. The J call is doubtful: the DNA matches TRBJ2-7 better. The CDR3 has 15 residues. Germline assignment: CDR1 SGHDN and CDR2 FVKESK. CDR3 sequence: CASSQELGDYYEQYF. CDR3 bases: TGTGCCAGCAGCCAAGAATTAGGGGACTACTACGAGCAGTACTTC.

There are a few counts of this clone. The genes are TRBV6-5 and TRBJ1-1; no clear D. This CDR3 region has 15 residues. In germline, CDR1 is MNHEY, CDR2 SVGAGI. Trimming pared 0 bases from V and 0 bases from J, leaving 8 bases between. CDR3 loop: CASSYSAGMNTEAFF. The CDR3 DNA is TGTGCCAGCAGTTACTCGGCGGGGATGAACACTGAAGCTTTCTTT.

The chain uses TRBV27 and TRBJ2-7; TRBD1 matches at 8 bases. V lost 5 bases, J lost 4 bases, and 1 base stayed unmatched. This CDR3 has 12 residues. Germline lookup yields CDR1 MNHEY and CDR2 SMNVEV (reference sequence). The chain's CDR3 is CASSNRGYEQYF. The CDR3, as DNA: TGTGCCAGCAGTAACAGGGGGTACGAGCAGTACTTC.

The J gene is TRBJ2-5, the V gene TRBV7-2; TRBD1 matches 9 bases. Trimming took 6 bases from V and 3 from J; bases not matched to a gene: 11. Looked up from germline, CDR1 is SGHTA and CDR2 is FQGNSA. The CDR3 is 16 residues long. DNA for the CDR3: TGTGCCAGCAGGGGTGGGGACAGGGCAGCCAAAGAGACCCAGTACTTC. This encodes CASRGGDRAAKETQYF.

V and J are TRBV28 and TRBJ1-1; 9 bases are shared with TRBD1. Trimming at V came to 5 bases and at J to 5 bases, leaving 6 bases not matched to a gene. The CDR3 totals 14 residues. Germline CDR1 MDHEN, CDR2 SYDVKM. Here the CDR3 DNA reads TGTGCCAGCAGTCCCAACAGGGGGCGGACTGAAGCTTTCTTT. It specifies CASSPNRGRTEAFF. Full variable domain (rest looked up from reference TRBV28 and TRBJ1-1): DVKVTQSSRYLVKRTGEKVFLECVQDMDHENMFWYRQDPGLGLRLIYFSYDVKMKEKGDIPEGYSVSREKKERFSLILESASTNQTSMYLCASSPNRGRTEAFFGQGTRLTVV.

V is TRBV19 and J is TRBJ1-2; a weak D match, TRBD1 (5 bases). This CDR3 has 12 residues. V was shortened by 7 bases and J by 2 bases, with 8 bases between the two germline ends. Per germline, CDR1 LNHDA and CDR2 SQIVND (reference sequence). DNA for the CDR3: TGTGCCAGTACCAGGGCAAACTATGGCTACACCTTC. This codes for CASTRANYGYTF.

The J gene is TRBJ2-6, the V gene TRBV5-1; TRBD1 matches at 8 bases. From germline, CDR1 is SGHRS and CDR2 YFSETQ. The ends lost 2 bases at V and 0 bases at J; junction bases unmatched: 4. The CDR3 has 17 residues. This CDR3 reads CASSLGTGRSGANVLTF. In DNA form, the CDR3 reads TGCGCCAGCAGCTTAGGGACAGGACGCTCTGGGGCCAACGTCCTGACTTTC.

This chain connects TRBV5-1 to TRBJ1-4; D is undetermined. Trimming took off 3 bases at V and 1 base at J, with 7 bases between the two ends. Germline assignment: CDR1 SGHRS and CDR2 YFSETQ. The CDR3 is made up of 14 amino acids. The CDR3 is CASSSGRTNEKLFF. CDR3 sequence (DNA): TGCGCCAGCAGCTCGGGGAGAACTAATGAAAAACTGTTTTTT. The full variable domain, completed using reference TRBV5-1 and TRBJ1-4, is KAGVTQTPRYLIKTRGQQVTLSCSPISGHRSVSWYQQTPGQGLQFLFEYFSETQRNKGNFPGRFSGRQFSNSRSEMNVSTLELGDSALYLCASSSGRTNEKLFFGSGTQLSVL.

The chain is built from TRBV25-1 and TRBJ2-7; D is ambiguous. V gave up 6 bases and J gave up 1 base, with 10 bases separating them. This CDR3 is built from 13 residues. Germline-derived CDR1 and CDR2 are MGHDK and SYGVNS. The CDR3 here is CASSPGSSYEQYF. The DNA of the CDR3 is TGTGCCAGCAGCCCAGGTTCTTCCTACGAGCAGTACTTC.

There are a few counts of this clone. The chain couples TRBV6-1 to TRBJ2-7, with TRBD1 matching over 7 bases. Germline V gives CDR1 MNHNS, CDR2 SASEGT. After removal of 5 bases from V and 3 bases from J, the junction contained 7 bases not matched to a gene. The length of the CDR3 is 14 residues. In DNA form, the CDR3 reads TGTGCCAGCAGTTCCGGGACAGAACTCTACGAGCAGTACTTC. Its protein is CASSSGTELYEQYF.

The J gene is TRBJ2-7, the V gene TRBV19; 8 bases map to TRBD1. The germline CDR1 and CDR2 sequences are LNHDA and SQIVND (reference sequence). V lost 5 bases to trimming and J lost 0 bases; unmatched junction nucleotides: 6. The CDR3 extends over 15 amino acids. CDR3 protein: CASSGPGGPSYEQYF. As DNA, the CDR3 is TGTGCCAGTAGTGGACCAGGGGGCCCCTCCTACGAGCAGTACTTC.

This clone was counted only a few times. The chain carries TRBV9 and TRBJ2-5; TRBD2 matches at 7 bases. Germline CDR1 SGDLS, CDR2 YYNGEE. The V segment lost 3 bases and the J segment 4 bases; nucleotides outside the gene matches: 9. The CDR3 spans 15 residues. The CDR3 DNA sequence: TGTGCCAGCAGCGGCCGGGACGGCGGGGGAGAGACCCAGTACTTC. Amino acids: CASSGRDGGGETQYF.

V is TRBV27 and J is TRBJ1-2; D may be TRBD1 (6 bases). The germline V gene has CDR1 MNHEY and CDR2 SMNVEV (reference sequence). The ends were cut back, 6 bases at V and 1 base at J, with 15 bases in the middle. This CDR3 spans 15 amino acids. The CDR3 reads CASSHRDFLNYGYTF. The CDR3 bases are TGTGCCAGCAGCCACAGGGATTTCCTTAACTATGGCTACACCTTC.